The 12 T cell receptor beta chains listed next were all sequenced from one sample in a study of cytomegalovirus exposure and HLA in healthy donors. The PCR was carried out with 60 Vbeta primers and 13 Jbeta primers. Clones were read by immunoSEQ multiplex PCR, and TCRdb kept only the in-frame ones, dropping some. This table holds approximately 220,000 clones, 76% found once. The sequenced material came from PBMCs. All receptors come from a man younger than 35 in good health and CMV-seronegative.

The V call is TRBV4-1, the J call TRBJ2-3, with D possibly being TRBD1 (6 bases). V was clipped by 0 bases and J by 8 bases, with 18 bases between them. This CDR3 comprises 16 residues. Germline V gene data show CDR1 as MGHRA and CDR2 as YSYEKL. CDR3 amino acids: CASSQDTQGGQATQYF. The CDR3 DNA sequence: TGCGCCAGCAGCCAAGATACACAGGGCGGGCAGGCTACGCAGTATTTT.

The J gene is TRBJ2-7, the V gene TRBV7-2; 9 bases agree with TRBD2. With 0 bases clipped from V and 1 base from J, the junction kept 4 bases outside the gene matches. The CDR3 has 16 amino acids. Per germline, CDR1 SGHTA and CDR2 FQGNSA. CDR3 nucleotide sequence: TGTGCCAGCAGCTTAGCGCGTAGCGGGAGTTCCTACGAGCAGTACTTC. Translating gives CASSLARSGSSYEQYF.

The chain uses TRBV18 and TRBJ2-1; 12 bases line up with TRBD2. The CDR3 is 19 amino acids. The germline CDR1 and CDR2 sequences are KGHSH and LQKENI. V shed 3 bases, J shed 2 bases, and the junction held 11 bases outside the gene matches. The CDR3: CASSPQASGRVGTYNEQFF. The CDR3 nucleotides read TGTGCCAGCTCACCTCAGGCTAGCGGGAGGGTAGGAACCTACAATGAGCAGTTCTTC.

A few counts support this clone. The V and J genes are TRBV7-9 and TRBJ2-7, with D perhaps TRBD2 (5 bases). The CDR3 runs 14 residues. V shed 5 bases and J shed 4 bases, with 15 bases lying between them. From germline, CDR1 is SEHNR and CDR2 FQNEAQ (reference sequence). The chain's CDR3 is CASSPGLYYYEQYF. The DNA of the CDR3 is TGTGCCAGCAGCCCAGGACTGTATTATTACGAGCAGTACTTC. Using reference TRBV7-9 and TRBJ2-7 for the parts outside the CDR3, the full variable domain is DTGVSQNPRHKITKRGQNVTFRCDPISEHNRLYWYRQTLGQGPEFLTYFQNEAQLEKSRLLSDRFSAERPKGSFSTLEIQRTEQGDSAMYLCASSPGLYYYEQYFGPGTRLTVT.

This clone occurred a few times. This rearrangement joins TRBV27 to TRBJ2-2, with D perhaps TRBD2 (5 bases). The CDR3 loop spans 14 amino acids. The V end lost 3 bases, the J end lost 3 bases, and 8 bases lay between the germline ends. Germline V gene sequence: CDR1 MNHEY, CDR2 SMNVEV (reference sequence). DNA of the CDR3: TGTGCCAGCAGTTTTAACGGGGACACCGGGGAGCTGTTTTTT. Translating it yields CASSFNGDTGELFF.

CDR3 sequence (DNA): TGCGCCAGCAGCTTCGGTACTAATAACAATGAGCAGTTCTTC. Amino acid sequence: CASSFGTNNNEQFF. The chain carries TRBV5-1 and TRBJ2-1, with D unclear. The V gene lost 2 bases and the J gene lost 5 bases, with 11 bases spanning the gap. CDR1 is SGHRS, CDR2 YFSETQ, per germline. The length of the CDR3 is 14 residues. Complete variable domain (other parts from reference TRBV5-1 and TRBJ2-1): KAGVTQTPRYLIKTRGQQVTLSCSPISGHRSVSWYQQTPGQGLQFLFEYFSETQRNKGNFPGRFSGRQFSNSRSEMNVSTLELGDSALYLCASSFGTNNNEQFFGPGTRLTVL.

This clone appeared a few times. This chain joins TRBV4-2 and TRBJ2-1; tentatively, D is TRBD2 (5 bases). Germline CDR1 reads LGHNA; CDR2 reads YNFKEQ. This CDR3 has 13 amino acids. Trimming stripped 1 base from V and 15 bases from J, with 16 bases between. The CDR3 reads CASSQGAAERGFF. CDR3 nucleotides: TGTGCCAGCAGCCAAGGGGCAGCGGAACGGGGGTTCTTC.

This clone was seen only a few times. The V call is TRBV6-5, the J call TRBJ2-7, with 7 bases that match TRBD1. The junction had 8 bases not matched to a gene; V was cut back by 6 bases and J by 6 bases. The CDR3 contains 13 residues. From germline, CDR1 is MNHEY and CDR2 SVGAGI. The CDR3 is CASRRQGFGEQYF. The CDR3 DNA reads as TGTGCCAGCAGAAGACAGGGATTCGGCGAGCAGTACTTC.

V gene TRBV29-1 combines with J gene TRBJ2-5; unclear D gene. Germline CDR1 reads SQVTM; CDR2 reads ANQGSEA. The CDR3 spans 12 residues. V was pared by 5 bases and J by 0 bases, with 7 bases between. The CDR3 DNA is TGCAGCGTTTCTCGGTACCAAGAGACCCAGTACTTC. Translation: CSVSRYQETQYF.

This chain uses TRBV7-9 with TRBJ1-1; possible D gene TRBD1, 6 bases. Trimming cost V 4 bases and J 10 bases, with 22 bases left between them. This CDR3 spans 15 amino acids. The germline V gene encodes CDR1 SEHNR and CDR2 FQNEAQ (reference sequence). CDR3 amino acids: CASSSTTGDLRGAFF. In DNA form, the CDR3 reads TGTGCCAGCAGCTCTACGACAGGAGACCTGAGAGGAGCTTTCTTT.

This chain links TRBV18 with TRBJ1-5; possibly TRBD1 for D (5 bases). V lost 1 base, J lost 7 bases, and 11 bases lay in between. The CDR3 contains 14 residues. The V gene's germline CDR1 is KGHSH and CDR2 LQKENI. The CDR3 is CASSPLRAGQPQHF. In DNA form, the CDR3 reads TGTGCCAGCTCACCACTAAGGGCAGGGCAGCCCCAGCATTTT.

The chain recombines TRBV4-1 with TRBJ2-1; 9 nucleotides match TRBD2. The V gene's germline CDR1 is MGHRA and CDR2 YSYEKL. CDR3 length: 17 amino acids. V was clipped by 1 base and J by 6 bases; unmatched bases: 10. CDR3 DNA sequence: TGCGCCAGCAGCCAAGTTTTAGCGGGAGTTTGGGGCAATGAGCAGTTCTTC. Its protein product is CASSQVLAGVWGNEQFF.